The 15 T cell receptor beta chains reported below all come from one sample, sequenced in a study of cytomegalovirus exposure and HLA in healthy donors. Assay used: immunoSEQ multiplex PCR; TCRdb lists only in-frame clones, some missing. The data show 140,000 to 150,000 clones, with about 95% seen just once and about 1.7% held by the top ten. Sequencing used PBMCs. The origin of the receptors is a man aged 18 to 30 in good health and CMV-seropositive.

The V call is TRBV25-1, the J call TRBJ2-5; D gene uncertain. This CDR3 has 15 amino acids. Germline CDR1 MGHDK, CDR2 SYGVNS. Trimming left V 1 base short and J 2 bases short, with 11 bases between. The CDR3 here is CASSESPAIQETQYF. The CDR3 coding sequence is TGTGCCAGCAGTGAATCCCCTGCTATACAAGAGACCCAGTACTTC. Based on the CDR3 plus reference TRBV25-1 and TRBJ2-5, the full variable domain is EADIYQTPRYLVIGTGKKITLECSQTMGHDKMYWYQQDPGMELHLIHYSYGVNSTEKGDLSSESTVSRIRTEHFPLTLESARPSHTSQYLCASSESPAIQETQYFGPGTRLLVL.

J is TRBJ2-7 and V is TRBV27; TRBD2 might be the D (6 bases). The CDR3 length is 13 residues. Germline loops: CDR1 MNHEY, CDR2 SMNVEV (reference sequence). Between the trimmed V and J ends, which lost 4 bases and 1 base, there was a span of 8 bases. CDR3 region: CASSSRDSYEQYF. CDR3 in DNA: TGTGCCAGCAGTTCGCGGGATTCCTACGAGCAGTACTTC.

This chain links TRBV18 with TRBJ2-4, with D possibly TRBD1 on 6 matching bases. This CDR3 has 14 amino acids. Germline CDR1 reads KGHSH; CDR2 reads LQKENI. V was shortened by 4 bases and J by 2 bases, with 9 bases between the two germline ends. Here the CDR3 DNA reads TGTGCCAGCTCACTCCAGGGGACCAAAAACATTCAGTACTTC. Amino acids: CASSLQGTKNIQYF.

The CDR3 DNA sequence: TGTGCCAGTAGTCCTGGAGGCAATGAGCAGTTCTTC. This codes for CASSPGGNEQFF. The chain combines TRBV19 with TRBJ2-1, with D perhaps TRBD2 (5 bases). The germline V gene encodes CDR1 LNHDA and CDR2 SQIVND (reference sequence). The CDR3 has 12 residues. The germline V and J ends were trimmed by 5 bases and 6 bases, with 8 bases remaining between them.

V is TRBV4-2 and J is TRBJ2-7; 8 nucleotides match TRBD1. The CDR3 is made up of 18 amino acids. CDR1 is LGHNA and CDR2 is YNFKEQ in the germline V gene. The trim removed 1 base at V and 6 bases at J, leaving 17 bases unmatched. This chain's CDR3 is CASSQGGGLDRAKSEQYF. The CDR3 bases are TGTGCCAGCAGCCAAGGGGGCGGGTTGGACAGGGCAAAGAGCGAGCAGTACTTC.

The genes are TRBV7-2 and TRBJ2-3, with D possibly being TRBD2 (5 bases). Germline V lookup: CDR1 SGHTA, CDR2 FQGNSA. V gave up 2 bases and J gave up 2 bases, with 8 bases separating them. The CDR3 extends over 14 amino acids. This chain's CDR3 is CASSLSGYTDTQYF. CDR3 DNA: TGTGCCAGCAGCTTATCGGGGTACACAGATACGCAGTATTTT.

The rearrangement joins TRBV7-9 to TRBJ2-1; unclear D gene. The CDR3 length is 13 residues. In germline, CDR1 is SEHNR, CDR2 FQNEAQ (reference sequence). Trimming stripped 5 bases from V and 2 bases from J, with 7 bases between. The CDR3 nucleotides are TGTGCCAGCAGCCCAGGAACCTACAATGAGCAGTTCTTC. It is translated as CASSPGTYNEQFF.

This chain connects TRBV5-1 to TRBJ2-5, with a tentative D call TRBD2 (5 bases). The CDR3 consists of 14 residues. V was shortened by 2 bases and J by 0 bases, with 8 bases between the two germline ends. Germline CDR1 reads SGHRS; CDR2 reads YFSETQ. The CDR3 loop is CASSLQRDQETQYF. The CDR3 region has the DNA TGCGCCAGCAGCTTACAGAGGGACCAAGAGACCCAGTACTTC.

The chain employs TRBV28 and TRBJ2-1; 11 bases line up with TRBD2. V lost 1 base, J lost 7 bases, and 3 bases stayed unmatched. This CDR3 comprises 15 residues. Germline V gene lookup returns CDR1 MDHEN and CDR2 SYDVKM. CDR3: CASSLSPSGRNEQFF. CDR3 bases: TGTGCCAGCAGTTTATCGCCTAGCGGGAGGAATGAGCAGTTCTTC.

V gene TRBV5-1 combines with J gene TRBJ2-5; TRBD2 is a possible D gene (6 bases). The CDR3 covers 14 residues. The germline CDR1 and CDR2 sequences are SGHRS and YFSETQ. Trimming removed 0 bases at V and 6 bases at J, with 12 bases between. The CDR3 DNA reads TGCGCCAGCAGCTTGGCCAGGAGGGGTCAGACCCAGTACTTC. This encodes CASSLARRGQTQYF.

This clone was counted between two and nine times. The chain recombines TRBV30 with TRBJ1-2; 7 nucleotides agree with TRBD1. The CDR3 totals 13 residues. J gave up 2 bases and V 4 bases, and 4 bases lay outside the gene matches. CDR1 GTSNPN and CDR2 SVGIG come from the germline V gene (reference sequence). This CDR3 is CAWIAGGNYGYTF. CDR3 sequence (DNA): TGTGCCTGGATCGCAGGGGGGAACTATGGCTACACCTTC.

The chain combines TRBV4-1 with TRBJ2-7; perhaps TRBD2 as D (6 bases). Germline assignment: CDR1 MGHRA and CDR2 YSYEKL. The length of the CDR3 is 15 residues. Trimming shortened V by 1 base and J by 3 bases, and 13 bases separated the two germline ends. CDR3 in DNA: TGCGCCAGCAGCCAAGTCTGGGACTCAGGCTACGAGCAGTACTTC. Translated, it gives CASSQVWDSGYEQYF.

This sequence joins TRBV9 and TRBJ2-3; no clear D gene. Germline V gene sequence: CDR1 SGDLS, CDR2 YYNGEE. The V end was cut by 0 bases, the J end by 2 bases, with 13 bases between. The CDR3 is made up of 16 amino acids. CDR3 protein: CASSVVDGGFTDTQYF. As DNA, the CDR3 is TGTGCCAGCAGCGTAGTCGATGGCGGATTCACAGATACGCAGTATTTT.

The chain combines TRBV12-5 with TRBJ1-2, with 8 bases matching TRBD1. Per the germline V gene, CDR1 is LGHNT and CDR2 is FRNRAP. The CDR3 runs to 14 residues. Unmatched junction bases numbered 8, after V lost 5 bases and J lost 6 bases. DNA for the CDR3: TGTGCTAGTGGTCCAACGAAACAGGGGGATGGCTACACCTTC. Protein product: CASGPTKQGDGYTF.

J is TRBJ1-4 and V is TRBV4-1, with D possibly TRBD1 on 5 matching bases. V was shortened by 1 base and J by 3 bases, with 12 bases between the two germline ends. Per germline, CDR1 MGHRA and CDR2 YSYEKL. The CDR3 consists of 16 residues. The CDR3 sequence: CASSQGVQVPNEKLFF. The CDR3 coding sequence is TGCGCCAGCAGCCAAGGGGTACAGGTACCTAATGAAAAACTGTTTTTT.